These 14 T cell receptor beta chains share one sample of origin, sequenced in a study of blood T cell repertoires in COVID-19. Using immunoSEQ multiplex PCR, the repertoire was profiled, and TCRdb retains in-frame clones only, with some absent. The data show more than 80,000 clones, about 88% seen once. Sequencing was carried out using peripheral blood. These receptors came from an elderly man with acute or convalescent COVID-19.

V is TRBV18 and J is TRBJ2-7; a possible D gene is TRBD2 (6 bases). The CDR3 has 16 residues. Trimming took off 0 bases at V and 2 bases at J, with 14 bases between the two ends. Germline CDR1 is KGHSH and CDR2 is LQKENI. In DNA form, the CDR3 reads TGTGCCAGCTCACCACCGCCCGGGAGAGGGACCTACGAGCAGTACTTC. This sequence encodes CASSPPPGRGTYEQYF.

The V gene is TRBV12-3 or TRBV12-4, the J gene TRBJ2-2; a weak D match, TRBD2 (6 bases). The CDR3 runs 13 residues. This CDR3 reads CAGTESRTGELFF. CDR3 DNA sequence: TGTGCGGGGACTGAGTCACGAACCGGGGAGCTGTTTTTT.

V is TRBV29-1 and J is TRBJ1-1; TRBD1 is a possible D gene (5 bases). In germline, CDR1 is SQVTM, CDR2 ANQGSEA. This CDR3 is 13 amino acids long. V gave up 0 bases and J gave up 6 bases, with 11 bases separating them. The CDR3 loop reads CSVEESKGAEAFF. The CDR3, as DNA: TGCAGCGTTGAAGAGAGTAAAGGGGCTGAAGCTTTCTTT. The full variable domain, in which reference TRBV29-1 and TRBJ1-1 provide the parts outside the CDR3, is SAVISQKPSRDICQRGTSLTIQCQVDSQVTMMFWYRQQPGQSLTLIATANQGSEATYESGFVIDKFPISRPNLTFSTLTVSNMSPEDSSIYLCSVEESKGAEAFFGQGTRLTVV.

J is TRBJ2-1 and V is TRBV7-2, with D possibly being TRBD1 (5 bases). Between the trimmed V and J ends, which lost 4 bases and 10 bases, there was a span of 20 bases. The CDR3 extends over 15 amino acids. Germline CDR1 and CDR2: SGHTA and FQGNSA. The CDR3 sequence is CASSSLTGSSREQFF. The CDR3 nucleotides are TGTGCCAGCAGCTCCCTAACAGGCTCCTCGAGGGAGCAGTTCTTC.

Here the CDR3 DNA reads TGTGCCAGCAGCCAAACCCGGGGAGGGCAGTTCTTC. It yields the protein CASSQTRGGQFF. The rearrangement links TRBV7-2 to TRBJ2-1; D possibly corresponds to TRBD2 (6 bases). This CDR3 comprises 12 residues. CDR1 is SGHTA, CDR2 FQGNSA, per germline. Trimming removed 5 bases from V and 12 bases from J, with 14 bases in between.

This clone has a single count. The chain has TRBV5-1 and TRBJ1-4, with no clear D. This CDR3 spans 13 amino acids. CDR1 is SGHRS, CDR2 YFSETQ, per germline. Trimming cost V 2 bases and J 4 bases, with 6 bases left between them. The CDR3 DNA is TGCGCCAGCAGCTTTCAGAATAATGAAAAACTGTTTTTT. Protein sequence: CASSFQNNEKLFF.

This rearrangement joins TRBV7-8 to TRBJ2-3; possibly TRBD1 for D (5 bases). The CDR3 runs 14 residues. V was cut by 0 bases and J by 4 bases, with 8 bases left in between. Germline values: CDR1 SGHVS, CDR2 FQNEAQ. The CDR3 nucleotides are TGTGCCAGCAGCTTAGCGCTAGGGGCAGATACGCAGTATTTT. Translated: CASSLALGADTQYF.

V usage is TRBV30 and J usage is TRBJ2-2; 8 bases are shared with TRBD1. V lost 1 base, J lost 4 bases, and 8 bases stayed unmatched. Germline CDR1 reads GTSNPN; CDR2 reads SVGIG (reference sequence). The CDR3 contains 16 residues. The CDR3 here is CAWSGTGSGGTGELFF. The CDR3 coding sequence is TGTGCCTGGAGTGGGACAGGGAGCGGTGGCACCGGGGAGCTGTTTTTT.

This sequence joins TRBV12-3 or TRBV12-4 and TRBJ2-2; D uncertain. This CDR3 contains 13 residues. V lost 3 bases to trimming and J lost 6 bases, with 8 bases between them. DNA of the CDR3: TGTGCCAGCAGTTTGGGCACCGCCGGGGAGCTGTTTTTT. Translation gives CASSLGTAGELFF.

This clone was counted between two and nine times. Different DNA sequences within this sample yield the same CDR3. The chain combines TRBV28 with TRBJ1-6; the match to TRBD1 covers 7 bases. V dropped 5 bases and J dropped 6; count of bases not matched to a gene: 4. The CDR3 has 14 residues. In germline, CDR1 is MDHEN, CDR2 SYDVKM. The CDR3: CASSATGLNSPLHF. The CDR3 bases are TGTGCCAGCAGTGCGACAGGGCTTAATTCACCCCTCCACTTT.

The chain combines TRBV7-2 with TRBJ2-1, with no clear D. Germline assignment: CDR1 SGHTA and CDR2 FQGNSA. Between the trimmed V and J ends, which lost 2 bases and 0 bases, there was a span of 8 bases. This CDR3 comprises 15 residues. The DNA of the CDR3 is TGTGCCAGCAGCTTAACGGTTAGCTCCTACAATGAGCAGTTCTTC. Protein sequence: CASSLTVSSYNEQFF. The entire variable domain, with the rest obtained from reference TRBV7-2 and TRBJ2-1, is as follows: GAGVSQSPSNKVTEKGKDVELRCDPISGHTALYWYRQSLGQGLEFLIYFQGNSAPDKSGLPSDRFSAERTGGSVSTLTIQRTQQEDSAVYLCASSLTVSSYNEQFFGPGTRLTVL.

This sequence joins TRBV10-2 and TRBJ2-7, with 10 bases matching TRBD2. Germline V gene sequence: CDR1 WSHSY, CDR2 SAAADI. V shed 7 bases, J shed 2 bases, and the junction held 5 bases outside the gene matches. The CDR3 has 14 amino acids. The DNA of the CDR3 is TGCGCCAGCATAGGGGGGACTAGCGCCTACGAGCAGTACTTC. It encodes CASIGGTSAYEQYF.

This clone was counted between two and nine times. Other DNA sequences from this sample encode an identical CDR3 as well. This chain connects TRBV4-3 to TRBJ1-2; D possibly corresponds to TRBD1 (5 bases). The length of the CDR3 is 16 residues. Germline lookup yields CDR1 LGHNA and CDR2 YSLEER. The V end was cut by 1 base, the J end by 0 bases, with 12 bases between. The CDR3 region has the DNA TGCGCCAGCAGCCAAGGAGGACAAGGTACTAACTATGGCTACACCTTC. Protein: CASSQGGQGTNYGYTF.

The DNA of the CDR3 is TGTGCCAGCAGTGAGAGCGGTGTTGGTAATGAGCAGTTCTTC. It yields the protein CASSESGVGNEQFF. The genes are TRBV6-4 and TRBJ2-1; D may be TRBD2 (5 bases). CDR1 and CDR2 from the germline V gene are MRHNA and SNTAGT. V lost 3 bases, J lost 7 bases, and 13 bases lay in between. The CDR3 has 14 amino acids.